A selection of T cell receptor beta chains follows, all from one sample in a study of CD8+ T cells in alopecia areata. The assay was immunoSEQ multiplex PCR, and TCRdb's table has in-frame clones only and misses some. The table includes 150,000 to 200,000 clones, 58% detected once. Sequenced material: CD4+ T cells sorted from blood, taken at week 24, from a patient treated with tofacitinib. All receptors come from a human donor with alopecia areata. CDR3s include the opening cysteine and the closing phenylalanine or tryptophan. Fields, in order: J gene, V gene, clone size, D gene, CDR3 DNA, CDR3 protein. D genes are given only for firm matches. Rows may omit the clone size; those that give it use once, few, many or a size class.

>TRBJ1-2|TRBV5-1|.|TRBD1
TGCGCCAGCAGCAGTGCACAGGGGGCAGGCGGAGGCTACACCTTC
CASSSAQGAGGGYTF
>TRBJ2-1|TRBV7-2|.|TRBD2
TGTGCCAGCAGCTTGGAGCGGGGGCCCTACAATGAGCAGTTCTTC
CASSLERGPYNEQFF
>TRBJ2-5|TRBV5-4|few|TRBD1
TGTGCCAGCAGCGGAGGACAGGGGGCGAGAGAGACCCAGTACTTC
CASSGGQGARETQYF
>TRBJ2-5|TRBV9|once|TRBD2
TGTGCCAGCAGCGCGACTAGCGGGCCGTATGAGACCCAGTACTTC
CASSATSGPYETQYF
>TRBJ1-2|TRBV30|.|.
TGTGCCTGGTCGGGCAGGGCCTATGGCTACACCTTC
CAWSGRAYGYTF
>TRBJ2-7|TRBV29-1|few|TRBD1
TGCAGCGTCTGGGGGACAGGGGGACTCTACGAGCAGTACTTC
CSVWGTGGLYEQYF
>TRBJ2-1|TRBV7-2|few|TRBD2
TGTGCCAGCAAGAGGACTAGCGGAACCAATGAGCAGTTCTTC
CASKRTSGTNEQFF
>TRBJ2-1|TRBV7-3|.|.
TGTGCCAGCAGCTTAAGCGGTAGCTTGAGCTCCTACAATGAGCAGTTCTTC
CASSLSGSLSSYNEQFF
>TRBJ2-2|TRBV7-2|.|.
TGTGCCAGCAGCCAGCGGAGCGGGGAGCTGTTTTTT
CASSQRSGELFF
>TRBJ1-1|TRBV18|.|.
TGTGCCAGCTCCCCCGGGGACACTGAAGCTTTCTTT
CASSPGDTEAFF
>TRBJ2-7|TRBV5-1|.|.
TGCGCCAGCAGCACAACCGTAGCCTACGAGCAGTACTTC
CASSTTVAYEQYF
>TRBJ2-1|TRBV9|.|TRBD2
TGTGCCAGCAGCGTAATAGCGGGAGACTACAATGAGCAGTTCTTC
CASSVIAGDYNEQFF
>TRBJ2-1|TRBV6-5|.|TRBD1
TGTGCCAGCAGCCCAAACAGGGGTTACAATGAGCAGTTCTTC
CASSPNRGYNEQFF
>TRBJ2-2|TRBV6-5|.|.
TGTGCCAGCAGCTGGGACCGGAACACCGGGGAGCTGTTTTTT
CASSWDRNTGELFF
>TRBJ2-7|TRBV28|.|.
TGTGCCAGCACTCCCACAACCCGGAATGCGGACTACGAGCAGTACTTC
CASTPTTRNADYEQYF
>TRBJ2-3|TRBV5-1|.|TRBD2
TGCGCCAGCAGTTCCACCCCGGGACTAGCGGAGCGCACAGATACGCAGTATTTT
CASSSTPGLAERTDTQYF
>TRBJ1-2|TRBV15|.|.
TGTGCCACCAGCAGAGACAGGGATGGCTACACCTTC
CATSRDRDGYTF
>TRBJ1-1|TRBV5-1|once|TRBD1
TGCGCCAGCAGCAGGTCAGGACAGGAGAACACTGAAGCTTTCTTT
CASSRSGQENTEAFF
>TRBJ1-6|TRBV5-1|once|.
TGCGCCAGCAGGCCGGGATTGAATTCACCCCTCCACTTT
CASRPGLNSPLHF
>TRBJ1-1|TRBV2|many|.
TGTGCCAGCAGCGAGGGTAGACTTGAAGCTTTCTTT
CASSEGRLEAFF
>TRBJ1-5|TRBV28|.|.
TGTGCCAGCAGAAGACAGGCGGTTCAGCCCCAGCATTTT
CASRRQAVQPQHF
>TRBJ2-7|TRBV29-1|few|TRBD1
TGCAGCGTTTCTTTCTCCTATGGGACAGGTTCCTCCTACGAGCAGTACTTC
CSVSFSYGTGSSYEQYF
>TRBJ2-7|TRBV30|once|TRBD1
TGTGCCTGGAGTCGAGGACAGGGGGCCCGGGAGCAGTACTTC
CAWSRGQGAREQYF
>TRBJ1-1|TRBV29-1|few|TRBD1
TGCAGCGCTGGCGGACAGGGGGCGACTGAAGCTTTCTTT
CSAGGQGATEAFF
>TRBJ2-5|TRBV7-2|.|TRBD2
TGTGCCAGCAGCTCCGGGACTAGCGGGGGGAGGGAGACCCAGTACTTC
CASSSGTSGGRETQYF
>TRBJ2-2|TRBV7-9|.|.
TGTGCCAGCAGCTTACGGGGGACCACCGGGGAGCTGTTTTTT
CASSLRGTTGELFF
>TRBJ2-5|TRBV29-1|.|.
TGCGCCCTCCCGGAGGAGACCCAGTACTTC
CALPEETQYF
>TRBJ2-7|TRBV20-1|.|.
TGCAGTGCTCCCTTAAGGGGGGCCCAGTACTTC
CSAPLRGAQYF
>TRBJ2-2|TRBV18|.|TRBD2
TGTGCCAGCTCACAACAACGGGAGGCGGCCGGGGAGCTGTTTTTT
CASSQQREAAGELFF
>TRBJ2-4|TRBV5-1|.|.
TGCGCCAGCAGCTGGAGCCCGGGAAACATTCAGTACTTC
CASSWSPGNIQYF
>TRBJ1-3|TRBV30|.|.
TGTGCCTGGAGTCCCTCTGGAAACACCATATATTTT
CAWSPSGNTIYF
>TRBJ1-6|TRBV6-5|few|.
TGTGCCAGCAGTTACTCGACGGGGATGGGTTCACCCCTCCACTTT
CASSYSTGMGSPLHF
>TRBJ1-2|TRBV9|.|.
TGTGCCAGCAGCCGCGCGATAGGGGGTAACTATGGCTACACCTTC
CASSRAIGGNYGYTF
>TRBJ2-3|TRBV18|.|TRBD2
TGTGCCAGCTCACGACTTATAGCGGGAGGACGCACAGATACGCAGTATTTT
CASSRLIAGGRTDTQYF
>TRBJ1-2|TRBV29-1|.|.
TGCAGCGTTGAACGGGGCAACTATGGCTACACCTTC
CSVERGNYGYTF
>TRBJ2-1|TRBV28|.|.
TGTGCCAGCAGTAATTCCTTAAGGAGGGGGCAGTTCTTC
CASSNSLRRGQFF
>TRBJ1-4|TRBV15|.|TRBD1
TGTGCCACCAGCCTCGACAGGGTCACTAATGAAAAACTGTTTTTT
CATSLDRVTNEKLFF
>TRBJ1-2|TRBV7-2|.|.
TGTGCCAGCAGCTCGTCGGACAGTCCAGGGTATGGCTACACCTTC
CASSSSDSPGYGYTF
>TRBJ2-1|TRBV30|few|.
TGTGCCTGGAGTCTATCCAATGAGCAGTTCTTC
CAWSLSNEQFF
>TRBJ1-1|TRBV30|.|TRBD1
TGTGCCTGGAGTGCCGGGACAGGGGTAGGCACTGAAGCTTTCTTT
CAWSAGTGVGTEAFF
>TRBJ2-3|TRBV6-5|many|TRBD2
TGTGCCAGCAGTTACTCGTCTAGCGGGAGGTTCGATACGCAGTATTTT
CASSYSSSGRFDTQYF
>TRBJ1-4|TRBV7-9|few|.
TGTGCCAGCAGGGGCGACAGTGACCTGGGTGAAAAACTGTTTTTT
CASRGDSDLGEKLFF
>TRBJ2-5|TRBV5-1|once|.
TGCGCCAGCAGCCAAGTTCAAGAGACCCAGTACTTC
CASSQVQETQYF
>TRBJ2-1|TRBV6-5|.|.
TGTGCCAGCAGCGAACAGGGAGGTTGGCAGTTCTTC
CASSEQGGWQFF
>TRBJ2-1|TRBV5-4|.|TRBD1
TGTGCCAGCAGCATCGGACAGGGGGCCGGGTATGAGCAGTTCTTC
CASSIGQGAGYEQFF
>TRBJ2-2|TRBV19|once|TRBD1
TGTGCCAGTAGTAGGGGACAGGGGGTGAACACCGGGGAGCTGTTTTTT
CASSRGQGVNTGELFF
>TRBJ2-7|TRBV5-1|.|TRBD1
TGCGCCAGCAGCCCGGACAGGGGAACCTACGAGCAGTACTTC
CASSPDRGTYEQYF
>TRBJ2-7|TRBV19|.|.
TGTGCCAGTAGTCGGCAACTCAGCTCCTACGAGCAGTACTTC
CASSRQLSSYEQYF
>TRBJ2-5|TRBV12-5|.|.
TGTGCTAGTGGCCAAGGGGGTGGTAAGACCCAGTACTTC
CASGQGGGKTQYF
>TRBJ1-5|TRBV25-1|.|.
TGTGCCAGCAGTGAAAGAGGTAGGAATCAGCCCCAGCATTTT
CASSERGRNQPQHF
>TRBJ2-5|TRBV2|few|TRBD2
TGTGCCAGCAGTGAGGGGACTAGTAAGGAGACCCAGTACTTC
CASSEGTSKETQYF
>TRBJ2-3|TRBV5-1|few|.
TGCGCCAGCAGCAAGGCAGTGGGGGCGGCAGATACGCAGTATTTT
CASSKAVGAADTQYF
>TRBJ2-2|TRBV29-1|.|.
TGCAGCGTAGCCGTAGGGGTCACAAGCACCGGGGAGCTGTTTTTT
CSVAVGVTSTGELFF
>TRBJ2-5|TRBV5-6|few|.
TGTGCCAGCAGCCCCACGGTCAGGGACGAGACCCAGTACTTC
CASSPTVRDETQYF
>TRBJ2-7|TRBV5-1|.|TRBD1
TGCGCCAGCAGCTTGCCGGGACAGGGGACCTACGAGCAGTACTTC
CASSLPGQGTYEQYF
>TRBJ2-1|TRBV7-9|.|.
TGTGCCAGCAGCTCTACTTACAATGAGCAGTTCTTC
CASSSTYNEQFF
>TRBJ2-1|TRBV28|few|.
TGTGCCAGCAGTTTAGGGGACTTCGCTAGAGAGCAGTTCTTC
CASSLGDFAREQFF